The 30 T cell receptor beta chains below all came from one sample that was sequenced in a study of blood T cell repertoires in COVID-19. Data came from immunoSEQ multiplex PCR; TCRdb stores just in-frame clones and leaves some out. The profile shows some 150,000 clones, about four fifths of them singletons. Sequenced material: peripheral blood. The receptors derive from a woman aged 70-85 years with acute or convalescent COVID-19.

The chain joins TRBV6-5 to TRBJ2-7; D gene unclear. CDR1 and CDR2 (germline): MNHEY, SVGAGI. The CDR3 sequence is 12 residues long. V dropped 7 bases and J dropped 5 bases, with 12 bases sitting between them. The CDR3 DNA follows: TGTGCCAGCACCAACCGAGCTGACGAGCAGTACTTC. Amino acids: CASTNRADEQYF.

This clone was counted a few times. The rearrangement joins TRBV5-4 to TRBJ2-7; D remains unclear. Germline loops: CDR1 SGHNT, CDR2 YYREEE (reference sequence). The ends were cut back, 0 bases at V and 0 bases at J, with 13 bases in the middle. CDR3 size: 16 residues. CDR3 sequence (DNA): TGTGCCAGCAGCTTGGGTCTGGCGGAAAGCTCCTACGAGCAGTACTTC. Amino acid sequence: CASSLGLAESSYEQYF.

This clone was seen a handful of times. This chain uses TRBV7-2 with TRBJ2-1, with 14 positions matching TRBD2. This CDR3 has 16 residues. V shed 6 bases, J shed 7 bases, and the junction held 8 bases outside the gene matches. Germline V CDR1 and CDR2: SGHTA, FQGNSA. CDR3 sequence reads: CASSWTGTSGGNEQFF. Written as DNA, the CDR3 is TGTGCCAGCAGTTGGACCGGGACTAGCGGGGGTAATGAGCAGTTCTTC.

The chain uses TRBV2 and TRBJ2-3; 8 nucleotides line up with TRBD2. Trimming at V came to 8 bases and at J to 1 base, leaving 8 bases not matched to a gene. The CDR3 is 15 amino acids. The germline V gene encodes CDR1 SNHLY and CDR2 FYNNEI. The CDR3 region has the DNA TGTGCCAGCGACCCCAACGGGAGGGGCACAGATACGCAGTATTTT. Protein sequence: CASDPNGRGTDTQYF.

This clone was recorded a few times. The rearrangement uses TRBV5-6 and TRBJ1-2, with 8 bases identical to TRBD1. The CDR3 is 14 residues long. CDR1 is SGHDT, CDR2 YYEEEE, per germline. Trimming at V came to 0 bases and at J to 6 bases, leaving 4 bases not matched to a gene. CDR3: CASSLAGQGHGYTF. CDR3 DNA: TGTGCCAGCAGCTTGGCCGGACAGGGCCATGGCTACACCTTC.

V is TRBV9 and J is TRBJ2-7, with a possible D match to TRBD2 (5 bases). Per the germline V gene, CDR1 is SGDLS and CDR2 is YYNGEE. Trimming left V 0 bases short and J 1 base short, with 8 bases between. The CDR3 covers 14 residues. CDR3 DNA sequence: TGTGCCAGCAGCGTAGAGACTAATTCCTACGAGCAGTACTTC. Its protein is CASSVETNSYEQYF.

The chain is built from TRBV6-2 or TRBV6-3 and TRBJ1-6; a weak D match, TRBD1 (6 bases). The V gene lost 7 bases and the J gene lost 7 bases, with 20 bases spanning the gap. The germline CDR1 and CDR2 sequences are MNHEY and SVGEGT. CDR3 length: 16 amino acids. In nucleotides, the CDR3 is TGTGCCAGCACCCCGAGGGGGGGACCCACCAATTCACCCCTCCACTTT. Protein sequence: CASTPRGGPTNSPLHF.

The chain is built from TRBV5-1 and TRBJ2-7, with TRBD2 identical over 8 bases. The CDR3 contains 14 residues. CDR1 SGHRS and CDR2 YFSETQ come from the germline V gene. With V trimmed by 4 bases and J by 3 bases, 6 bases remained unmatched. In DNA form, the CDR3 reads TGCGCCAGCAGCCCTTCGGGAGGGTTCTACGAGCAGTACTTC. It is translated as CASSPSGGFYEQYF.

The count of this clone is one. This chain joins TRBV27 and TRBJ2-2, with 10 bases identical to TRBD2. The CDR3 has 18 residues. V shed 5 bases and J 1 base; nucleotides not matched to a gene: 10. Germline CDR1 reads MNHEY; CDR2 reads SMNVEV (reference sequence). DNA of the CDR3: TGTGCCAGCAGTCCCGGGACTAGCGAACTTCTGAACACCGGGGAGCTGTTTTTT. Translated: CASSPGTSELLNTGELFF.

The genes are TRBV7-2 and TRBJ2-5; D possibly corresponds to TRBD2 (5 bases). Trimming left V 5 bases short and J 4 bases short, with 8 bases between. Germline lookup yields CDR1 SGHTA and CDR2 FQGNSA. The length of the CDR3 is 12 residues. The CDR3 spells CASSPLGETQYF. The CDR3 DNA follows: TGTGCCAGCAGCCCACTAGGAGAGACCCAGTACTTC.

V gene TRBV5-1 combines with J gene TRBJ1-3, with a weak D call TRBD1 (5 bases). Germline V lookup: CDR1 SGHRS, CDR2 YFSETQ. The CDR3 runs to 19 residues. With 1 base removed from V and 0 bases from J, the gap between germline ends came to 20 bases. The CDR3 region is CASSLRSGLSSPSGNTIYF. The CDR3 DNA reads TGCGCCAGCAGCTTGCGTTCAGGGCTTAGCTCTCCCTCTGGAAACACCATATATTTT.

J is TRBJ2-7 and V is TRBV7-6; 8 bases are a match to TRBD2. This CDR3 region has 16 residues. CDR1 is SGHVS, CDR2 FNYEAQ, per germline. V lost 3 bases and J lost 2; bases outside the gene matches: 9. CDR3 region: CASSFAAGGPPYEQYF. The DNA for the CDR3 is TGTGCCAGCAGCTTTGCGGCGGGGGGCCCACCCTACGAGCAGTACTTC. Full variable domain (remainder filled in from reference TRBV7-6 and TRBJ2-7): GAGVSQSPRYKVTKRGQDVALRCDPISGHVSLYWYRQALGQGPEFLTYFNYEAQQDKSGLPNDRFSAERPEGSISTLTIQRTEQRDSAMYRCASSFAAGGPPYEQYFGPGTRLTVT.

The chain recombines TRBV6-5 with TRBJ1-5; 10 nucleotides match TRBD1. Germline V CDR1 and CDR2: MNHEY, SVGAGI. Losses at the gene ends were 8 bases for V and 3 bases for J; bases not matched to a gene: 7. This CDR3 has 15 amino acids. The CDR3 nucleotides are TGTGCCAGCGGTTGGACAGGGGGTGCCAATCAGCCCCAGCATTTT. It encodes CASGWTGGANQPQHF.

This chain links TRBV28 with TRBJ1-6, with D maybe TRBD1 (5 bases). Germline V gives CDR1 MDHEN, CDR2 SYDVKM. Deletions cut 5 bases from V and 7 bases from J, with 18 bases between. This CDR3 contains 16 residues. The CDR3 DNA reads as TGTGCCAGCAGTCCGCGGGGGGGACCCCGGAATTCACCCCTCCACTTT. Translated: CASSPRGGPRNSPLHF.

The V and J genes are TRBV5-1 and TRBJ2-3, with 10 bases lining up with TRBD2. Germline V lookup: CDR1 SGHRS, CDR2 YFSETQ. V lost 4 bases and J lost 2; bases outside the gene matches: 10. The CDR3 runs 17 residues. CDR3 in DNA: TGCGCCAGCAGCCCCCCAGTAGCGGGGGGTCCCACAGATACGCAGTATTTT. Translating it yields CASSPPVAGGPTDTQYF.

The V gene is TRBV27, the J gene TRBJ1-1; TRBD1 matches at 8 bases. The CDR3 consists of 14 residues. Per the germline V gene, CDR1 is MNHEY and CDR2 is SMNVEV (reference sequence). J gave up 1 base and V 5 bases, and 3 bases lay outside the gene matches. CDR3 protein: CASSNDRGNTEAFF. The CDR3 DNA reads TGTGCCAGCAGTAACGACAGGGGGAACACTGAAGCTTTCTTT.

As DNA, the CDR3 is TGTGCCTGGAGTCCGGTCCCGAACACTGAAGCTTTCTTT. Protein sequence: CAWSPVPNTEAFF. The genes are TRBV30 and TRBJ1-1; D not resolved. This CDR3 region has 13 residues. The ends were cut back, 2 bases at V and 1 base at J, with 8 bases in the middle. Germline CDR1 and CDR2: GTSNPN and SVGIG (reference sequence). The full variable domain, with the rest looked up from reference TRBV30 and TRBJ1-1, is SQTIHQWPATLVQPVGSPLSLECTVEGTSNPNLYWYRQAAGRGLQLLFYSVGIGQISSEVPQNLSASRPQDRQFILSSKKLLLSDSGFYLCAWSPVPNTEAFFGQGTRLTVV.

V and J are TRBV29-1 and TRBJ1-3; no clear D. Germline V CDR1 and CDR2: SQVTM, ANQGSEA. The V end lost 7 bases, the J end lost 0 bases, and 16 bases lay between the germline ends. The length of the CDR3 is 15 residues. The CDR3 region is CSAHYSLLSGNTIYF. The CDR3 DNA reads as TGCAGCGCTCATTACAGTCTCCTCTCTGGAAACACCATATATTTT. The whole variable domain, filled in from reference TRBV29-1 and TRBJ1-3, reads SAVISQKPSRDICQRGTSLTIQCQVDSQVTMMFWYRQQPGQSLTLIATANQGSEATYESGFVIDKFPISRPNLTFSTLTVSNMSPEDSSIYLCSAHYSLLSGNTIYFGEGSWLTVV.

V usage is TRBV19 and J usage is TRBJ1-2; tentatively, D is TRBD1 (6 bases). V shed 3 bases and J shed 3 bases, with 11 bases lying between them. Germline values: CDR1 LNHDA, CDR2 SQIVND (reference sequence). The CDR3 sequence is 14 residues long. CDR3 in DNA: TGTGCCAGTAGTATTCTCCCAGGGGACTATGGCTACACCTTC. This sequence encodes CASSILPGDYGYTF.

The J gene is TRBJ1-6, the V gene TRBV7-2; 12 nucleotides line up with TRBD1. The V gene's germline CDR1 is SGHTA and CDR2 FQGNSA. The CDR3 length is 19 residues. V lost 5 bases and J lost 3; bases outside the gene matches: 11. The CDR3, as DNA: TGTGCCAGCAGCGGTCGGGACAGGGGGCGACTCATCTATAATTCACCCCTCCACTTT. Translated, it gives CASSGRDRGRLIYNSPLHF.

V is TRBV4-3 and J is TRBJ2-4, with 11 bases identical to TRBD2. Germline assignment: CDR1 LGHNA and CDR2 YSLEER. The CDR3 sequence is 15 residues long. V shed 0 bases and J 9 bases; nucleotides not matched to a gene: 4. In DNA form, the CDR3 reads TGCGCCAGCAGCCAAGACAATCTAGCGGGAGGCATTCAGTACTTC. It is translated as CASSQDNLAGGIQYF.

The gene calls are TRBV9 and TRBJ2-7; the match to TRBD1 covers 7 bases. The CDR3 has 15 amino acids. The V gene's germline CDR1 is SGDLS and CDR2 YYNGEE. The V and J ends lost 0 bases and 3 bases, in that order; junction bases with no gene match: 6. CDR3 residues: CASSVAPGQYYEQYF. For the CDR3, the DNA is TGTGCCAGCAGCGTAGCCCCGGGACAGTACTACGAGCAGTACTTC.

The V call is TRBV6-2 or TRBV6-3, the J call TRBJ1-2; D gene uncertain. The CDR3 runs to 16 residues. The germline gives CDR1 MNHEY, CDR2 SVGEGT. The V end was cut by 0 bases, the J end by 0 bases, with 11 bases between. CDR3 bases: TGTGCCAGCAGTTACTCGATAACTAGGACTAACTATGGCTACACCTTC. This encodes CASSYSITRTNYGYTF.

This clone was counted between two and nine times. CDR3 protein: CASTYNRDEQFF. The CDR3 region has the DNA TGTGCCAGCACTTACAACCGGGATGAGCAGTTCTTC. The rearrangement links TRBV7-9 to TRBJ2-1; D is uncertain. Per the germline V gene, CDR1 is SEHNR and CDR2 is FQNEAQ (reference sequence). Trimming stripped 7 bases from V and 8 bases from J, with 12 bases between. The CDR3 consists of 12 residues.

This chain uses TRBV7-3 with TRBJ1-3; D is unclear. The CDR3 length is 14 residues. CDR1 is SGHTA and CDR2 is FQGTGA in the germline V gene. V was trimmed by 2 bases and J by 0 bases, leaving 5 bases between them. As DNA, the CDR3 is TGTGCCAGCAGCTTATCCTCCTCTGGAAACACCATATATTTT. Residues: CASSLSSSGNTIYF.

The chain joins TRBV13 to TRBJ1-3; unclear D gene. This CDR3 is 16 amino acids long. Trimming removed 7 bases from V and 0 bases from J, with 16 bases in between. Germline V CDR1 and CDR2: PRHDT, FYEKMQ (reference sequence). The CDR3 nucleotides read TGTGCCAGCATCGGGGATCTGGTCAGCTCTGGAAACACCATATATTTT. It encodes CASIGDLVSSGNTIYF.

V and J are TRBV11-2 and TRBJ2-1; TRBD2 agrees at 13 bases. The length of the CDR3 is 16 residues. Germline V gene lookup returns CDR1 SGHAT and CDR2 FQNNGV. Trimming removed 2 bases from V and 8 bases from J; junction bases left unmatched: 6. CDR3 protein: CASSLSPGLAGDEQFF. The CDR3 coding sequence is TGTGCCAGCAGCTTAAGCCCCGGACTAGCGGGAGATGAGCAGTTCTTC.

The chain links TRBV7-2 to TRBJ1-1; D gene ambiguous. This CDR3 has 15 amino acids. V was pared by 2 bases and J by 4 bases, with 14 bases between. CDR1 and CDR2 from the germline V gene are SGHTA and FQGNSA. The CDR3 is CASSLLSRFGTEAFF. The CDR3 nucleotides are TGTGCCAGCAGCTTACTGAGCCGGTTTGGCACTGAAGCTTTCTTT.

The gene calls are TRBV7-9 and TRBJ1-1; D unresolved. Germline V CDR1 and CDR2: SEHNR, FQNEAQ (reference sequence). V was shortened by 0 bases and J by 7 bases, with 9 bases between the two germline ends. There are 13 residues in the CDR3. CDR3 sequence: CASSLARAGEAFF. Here the CDR3 DNA reads TGTGCCAGCAGCTTAGCGCGGGCAGGTGAAGCTTTCTTT.

This clone was observed a single time. This chain links TRBV29-1 with TRBJ1-2, with D unclear. The CDR3 runs 16 residues. V dropped 6 bases and J dropped 6 bases, with 26 bases sitting between them. Germline V gives CDR1 SQVTM, CDR2 ANQGSEA. CDR3 sequence (DNA): TGCAGCGTGGCCTTGGTGGCAGAAGGCCCCAGGCATGGCTACACCTTC. It is translated as CSVALVAEGPRHGYTF.